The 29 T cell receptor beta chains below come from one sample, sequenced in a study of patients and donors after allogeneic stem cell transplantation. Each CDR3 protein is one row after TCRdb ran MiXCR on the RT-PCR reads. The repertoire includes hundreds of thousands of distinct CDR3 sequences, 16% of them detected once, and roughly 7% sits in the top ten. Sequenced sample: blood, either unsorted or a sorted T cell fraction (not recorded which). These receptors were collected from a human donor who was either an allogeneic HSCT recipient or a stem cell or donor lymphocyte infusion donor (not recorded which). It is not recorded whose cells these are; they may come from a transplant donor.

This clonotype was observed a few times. The CDR3 nucleotides read TGCAGTGCGAGTCCGGGACTCGGATACGAGCAGTACTTC. Translated, it gives CSASPGLGYEQYF. The genes are TRBV20-1 and TRBJ2-7; TRBD2 is a possible D gene (6 bases). The CDR3 has 13 residues. The germline CDR1 and CDR2 sequences are DFQATT and SNEGSKA (reference sequence). Trimming removed 6 bases from V and 4 bases from J, with 16 bases in between.

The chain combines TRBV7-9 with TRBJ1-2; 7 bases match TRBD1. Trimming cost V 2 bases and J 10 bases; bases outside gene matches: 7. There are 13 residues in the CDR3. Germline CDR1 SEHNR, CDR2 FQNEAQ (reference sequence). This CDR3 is CASSLSGGMDYTF. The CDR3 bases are TGTGCCAGCAGCTTATCAGGGGGAATGGACTACACCTTC.

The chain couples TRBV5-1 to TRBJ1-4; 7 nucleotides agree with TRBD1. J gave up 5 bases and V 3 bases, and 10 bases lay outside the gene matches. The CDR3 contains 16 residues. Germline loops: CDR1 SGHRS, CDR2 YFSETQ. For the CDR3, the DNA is TGCGCCAGCAGCTGGGGATCCGGGACAGAAAATGAAAAACTGTTTTTT. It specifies CASSWGSGTENEKLFF.

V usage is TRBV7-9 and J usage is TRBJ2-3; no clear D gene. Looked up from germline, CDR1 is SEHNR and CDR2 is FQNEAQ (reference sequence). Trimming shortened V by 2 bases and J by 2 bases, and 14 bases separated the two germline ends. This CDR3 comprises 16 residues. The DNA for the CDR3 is TGTGCCAGCAGCTTATTGAGACCGCATTCCACAGATACGCAGTATTTT. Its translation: CASSLLRPHSTDTQYF.

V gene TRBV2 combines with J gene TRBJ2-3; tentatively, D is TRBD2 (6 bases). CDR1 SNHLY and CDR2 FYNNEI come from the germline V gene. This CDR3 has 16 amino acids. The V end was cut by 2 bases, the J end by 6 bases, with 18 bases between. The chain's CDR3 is CASSESQGWREDTQYF. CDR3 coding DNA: TGTGCCAGCAGTGAATCCCAAGGCTGGAGGGAGGATACGCAGTATTTT.

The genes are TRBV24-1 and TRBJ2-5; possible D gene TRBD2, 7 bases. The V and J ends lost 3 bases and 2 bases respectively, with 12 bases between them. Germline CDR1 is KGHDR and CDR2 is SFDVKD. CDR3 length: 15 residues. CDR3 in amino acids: CATSDTRGPQETQYF. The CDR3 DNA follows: TGTGCCACCAGTGATACGCGGGGGCCGCAAGAGACCCAGTACTTC.

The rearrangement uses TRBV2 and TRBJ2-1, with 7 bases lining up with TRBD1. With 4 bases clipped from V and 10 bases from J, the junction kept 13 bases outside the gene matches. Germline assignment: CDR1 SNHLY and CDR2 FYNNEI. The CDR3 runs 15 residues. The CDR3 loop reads CASSGQGQVIREQFF. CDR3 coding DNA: TGTGCCAGCAGTGGTCAAGGACAGGTCATCAGGGAGCAGTTCTTC.

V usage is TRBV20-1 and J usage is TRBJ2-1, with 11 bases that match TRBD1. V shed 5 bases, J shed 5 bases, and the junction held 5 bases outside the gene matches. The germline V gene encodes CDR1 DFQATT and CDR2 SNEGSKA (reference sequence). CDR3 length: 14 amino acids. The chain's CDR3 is CSALDRGLNNEQFF. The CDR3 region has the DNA TGCAGTGCTCTGGACAGGGGGCTGAACAATGAGCAGTTCTTC.

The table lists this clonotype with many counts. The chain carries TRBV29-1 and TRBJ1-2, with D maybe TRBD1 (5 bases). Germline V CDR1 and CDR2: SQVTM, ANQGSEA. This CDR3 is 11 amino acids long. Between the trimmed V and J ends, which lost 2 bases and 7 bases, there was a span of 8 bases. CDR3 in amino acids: CSVEIRAGYTF. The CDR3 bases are TGCAGCGTTGAAATCAGGGCTGGCTACACCTTC. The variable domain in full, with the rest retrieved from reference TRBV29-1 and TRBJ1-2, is SAVISQKPSRDICQRGTSLTIQCQVDSQVTMMFWYRQQPGQSLTLIATANQGSEATYESGFVIDKFPISRPNLTFSTLTVSNMSPEDSSIYLCSVEIRAGYTFGSGTRLTVV.

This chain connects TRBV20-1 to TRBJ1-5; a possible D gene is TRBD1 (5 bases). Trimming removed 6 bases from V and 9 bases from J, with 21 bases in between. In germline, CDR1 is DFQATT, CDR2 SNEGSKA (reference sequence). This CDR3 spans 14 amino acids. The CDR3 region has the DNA TGCAGTGCCCCTACCAACGGGGCCAGACCGCCCCAGCATTTT. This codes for CSAPTNGARPPQHF.

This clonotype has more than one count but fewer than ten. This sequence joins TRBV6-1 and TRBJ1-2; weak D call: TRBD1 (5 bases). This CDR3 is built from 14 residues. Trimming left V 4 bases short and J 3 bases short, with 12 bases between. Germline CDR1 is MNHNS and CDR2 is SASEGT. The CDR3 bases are TGTGCCAGCAGTGGAGCGGGACGGCACTATGGCTACACCTTC. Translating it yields CASSGAGRHYGYTF.

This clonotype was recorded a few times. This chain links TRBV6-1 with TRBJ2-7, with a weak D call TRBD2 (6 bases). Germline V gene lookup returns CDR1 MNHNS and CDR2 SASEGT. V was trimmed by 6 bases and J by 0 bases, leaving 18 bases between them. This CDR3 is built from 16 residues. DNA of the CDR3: TGTGCCAGCAGGCACCACTTCCAGGGAGGCTCCTACGAGCAGTACTTC. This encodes CASRHHFQGGSYEQYF.

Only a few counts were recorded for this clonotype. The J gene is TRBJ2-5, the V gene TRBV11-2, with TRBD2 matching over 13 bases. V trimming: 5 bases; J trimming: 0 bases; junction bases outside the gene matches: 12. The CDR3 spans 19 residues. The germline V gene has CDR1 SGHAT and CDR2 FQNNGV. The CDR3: CASSPHGLAGALYQETQYF. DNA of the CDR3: TGTGCCAGCAGCCCGCATGGACTAGCGGGGGCCTTGTACCAAGAGACCCAGTACTTC.

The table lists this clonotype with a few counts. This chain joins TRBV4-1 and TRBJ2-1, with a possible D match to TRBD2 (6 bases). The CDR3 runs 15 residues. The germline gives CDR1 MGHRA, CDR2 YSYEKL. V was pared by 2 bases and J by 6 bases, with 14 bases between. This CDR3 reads CASSQSPGDGNEQFF. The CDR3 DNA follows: TGCGCCAGCAGCCAATCGCCGGGAGACGGCAATGAGCAGTTCTTC.

Written as DNA, the CDR3 is TGCAGTGCTAGACCGGCCCCCAGGGGGACCGGGGAGCTGTTTTTT. This encodes CSARPAPRGTGELFF. The chain recombines TRBV20-1 with TRBJ2-2, with TRBD1 identical over 7 bases. The ends lost 2 bases at V and 5 bases at J; junction bases unmatched: 8. CDR1 and CDR2 (germline): DFQATT, SNEGSKA (reference sequence). This CDR3 contains 15 residues.

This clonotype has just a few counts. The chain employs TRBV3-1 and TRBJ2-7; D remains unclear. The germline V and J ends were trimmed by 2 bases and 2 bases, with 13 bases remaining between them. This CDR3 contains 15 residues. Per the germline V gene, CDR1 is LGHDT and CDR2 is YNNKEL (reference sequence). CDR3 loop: CASSQSDKVAYEQYF. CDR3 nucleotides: TGTGCCAGCAGCCAAAGTGATAAGGTAGCCTACGAGCAGTACTTC.

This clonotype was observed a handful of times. The CDR3 bases are TGCGCCAGCAGCTTGGGGCAGGGGTGGTACAATGAGCAGTTCTTC. Translated, it gives CASSLGQGWYNEQFF. The rearrangement joins TRBV5-1 to TRBJ2-1, with D possibly being TRBD1 (6 bases). The CDR3 is made up of 15 amino acids. CDR1 is SGHRS and CDR2 is YFSETQ in the germline V gene. Between the trimmed V and J ends, which lost 0 bases and 4 bases, there was a span of 11 bases.

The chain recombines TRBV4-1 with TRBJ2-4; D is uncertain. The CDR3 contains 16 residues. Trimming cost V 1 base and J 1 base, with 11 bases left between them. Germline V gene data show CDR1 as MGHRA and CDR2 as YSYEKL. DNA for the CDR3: TGCGCCAGCAGCCAAGTCCCCCTAGTTGCCAAAAACATTCAGTACTTC. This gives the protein CASSQVPLVAKNIQYF.

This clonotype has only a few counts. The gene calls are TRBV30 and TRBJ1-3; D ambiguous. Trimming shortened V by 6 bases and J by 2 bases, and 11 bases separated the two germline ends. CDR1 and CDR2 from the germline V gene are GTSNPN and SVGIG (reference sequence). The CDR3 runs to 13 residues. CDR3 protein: CACQRVPGNTIYF. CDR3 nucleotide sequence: TGTGCCTGTCAGAGGGTTCCTGGAAACACCATATATTTT.

This CDR3 is CASSLSVTNYNEQFF. Written as DNA, the CDR3 is TGTGCCAGCAGTTTATCGGTAACTAACTACAATGAGCAGTTCTTC. This chain connects TRBV27 to TRBJ2-1; D remains ambiguous. The CDR3 loop spans 15 amino acids. CDR1 MNHEY and CDR2 SMNVEV come from the germline V gene (reference sequence). V was shortened by 0 bases and J by 3 bases, with 9 bases between the two germline ends.

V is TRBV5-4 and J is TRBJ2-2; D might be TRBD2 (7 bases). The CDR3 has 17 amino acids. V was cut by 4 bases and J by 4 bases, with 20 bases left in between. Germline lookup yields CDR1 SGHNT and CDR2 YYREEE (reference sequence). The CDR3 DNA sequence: TGTGCCAGCAGCCCCCGGGGGGCGGGAGAAGGCACCGGGGAGCTGTTTTTT. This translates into CASSPRGAGEGTGELFF.

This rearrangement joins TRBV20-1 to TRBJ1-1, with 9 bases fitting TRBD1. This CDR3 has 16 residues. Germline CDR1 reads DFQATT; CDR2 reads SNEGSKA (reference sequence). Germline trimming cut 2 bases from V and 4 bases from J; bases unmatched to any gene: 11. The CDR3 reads CSARTNTGGLGTEAFF. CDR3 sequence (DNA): TGCAGTGCTAGAACTAACACAGGGGGCTTGGGCACTGAAGCTTTCTTT.

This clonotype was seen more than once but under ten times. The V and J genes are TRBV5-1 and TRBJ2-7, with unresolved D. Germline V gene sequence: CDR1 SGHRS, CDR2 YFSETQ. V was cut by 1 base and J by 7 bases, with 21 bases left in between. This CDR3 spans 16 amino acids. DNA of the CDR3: TGCGCCAGCAGCTTGAAAAACTTGAGACACCCTTTTGAGCAGTACTTC. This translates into CASSLKNLRHPFEQYF.

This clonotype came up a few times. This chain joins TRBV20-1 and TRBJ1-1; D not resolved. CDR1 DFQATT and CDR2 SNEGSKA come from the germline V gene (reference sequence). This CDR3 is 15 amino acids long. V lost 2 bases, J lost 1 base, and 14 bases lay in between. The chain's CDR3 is CSARPPMGTNTEAFF. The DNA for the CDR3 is TGCAGTGCTAGACCGCCAATGGGCACGAACACTGAAGCTTTCTTT.

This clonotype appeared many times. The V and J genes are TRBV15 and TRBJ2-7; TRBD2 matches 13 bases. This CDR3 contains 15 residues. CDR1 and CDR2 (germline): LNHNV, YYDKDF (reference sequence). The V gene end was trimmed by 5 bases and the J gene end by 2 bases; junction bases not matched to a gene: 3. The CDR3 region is CATSGGLAGPYEQYF. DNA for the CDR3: TGTGCCACCAGCGGGGGACTAGCGGGACCCTACGAGCAGTACTTC.

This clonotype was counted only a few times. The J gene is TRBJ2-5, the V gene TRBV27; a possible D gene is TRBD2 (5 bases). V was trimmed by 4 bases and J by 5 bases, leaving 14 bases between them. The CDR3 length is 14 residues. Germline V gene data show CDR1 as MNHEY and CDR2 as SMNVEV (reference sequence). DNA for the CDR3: TGTGCCAGCAGTTGGAGGATCTCGGGGGAGACCCAGTACTTC. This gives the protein CASSWRISGETQYF.

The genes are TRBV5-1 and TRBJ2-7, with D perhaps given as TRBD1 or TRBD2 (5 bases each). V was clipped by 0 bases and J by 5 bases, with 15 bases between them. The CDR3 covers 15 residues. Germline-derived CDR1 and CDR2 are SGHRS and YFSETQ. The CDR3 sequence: CASSLAGTGPNEQYF. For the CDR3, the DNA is TGCGCCAGCAGCTTGGCCGGGACGGGGCCGAACGAGCAGTACTTC.

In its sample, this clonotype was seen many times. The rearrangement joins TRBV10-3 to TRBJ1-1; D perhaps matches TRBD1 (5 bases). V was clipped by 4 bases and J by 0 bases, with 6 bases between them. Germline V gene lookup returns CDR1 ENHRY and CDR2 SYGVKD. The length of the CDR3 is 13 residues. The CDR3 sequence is CAISGQLNTEAFF. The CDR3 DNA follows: TGTGCCATCAGTGGACAGCTGAACACTGAAGCTTTCTTT.

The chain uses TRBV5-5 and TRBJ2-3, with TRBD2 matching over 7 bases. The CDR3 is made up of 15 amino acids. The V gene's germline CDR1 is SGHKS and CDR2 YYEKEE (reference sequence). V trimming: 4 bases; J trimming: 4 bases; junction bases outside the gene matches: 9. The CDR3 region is CASSLGLRGADTQYF. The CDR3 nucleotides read TGTGCCAGCAGCCTGGGACTACGAGGAGCAGATACGCAGTATTTT.